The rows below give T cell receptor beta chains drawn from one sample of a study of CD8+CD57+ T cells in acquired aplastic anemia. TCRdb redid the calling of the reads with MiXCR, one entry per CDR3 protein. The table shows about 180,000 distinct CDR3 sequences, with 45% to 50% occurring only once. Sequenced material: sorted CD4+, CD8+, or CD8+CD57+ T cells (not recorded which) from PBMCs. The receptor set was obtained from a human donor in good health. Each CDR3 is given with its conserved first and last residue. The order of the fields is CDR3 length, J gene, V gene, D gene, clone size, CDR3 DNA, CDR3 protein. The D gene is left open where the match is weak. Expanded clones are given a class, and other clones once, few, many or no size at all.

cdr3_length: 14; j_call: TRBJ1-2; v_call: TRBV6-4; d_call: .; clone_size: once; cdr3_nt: TGTGCCAGCAGTTCACCCGGACGGAACTATGGCTACACCTTC; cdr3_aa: CASSSPGRNYGYTF
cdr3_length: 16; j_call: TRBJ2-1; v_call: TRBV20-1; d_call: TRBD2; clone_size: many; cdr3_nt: TGCAGTGCGCCAGTTCGGGCGGGAGCCGCCTACAATGAGCAGTTCTTC; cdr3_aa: CSAPVRAGAAYNEQFF
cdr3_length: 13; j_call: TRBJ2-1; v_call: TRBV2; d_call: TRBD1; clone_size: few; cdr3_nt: TGTGCCTCTTCCGGGACAGATTACAATGAGCAGTTCTTC; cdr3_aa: CASSGTDYNEQFF
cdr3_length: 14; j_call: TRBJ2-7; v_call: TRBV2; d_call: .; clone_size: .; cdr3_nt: TGTGCCAGCAGAGCGATACTAGCTGAGTACGAGCAGTACTTC; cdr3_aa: CASRAILAEYEQYF
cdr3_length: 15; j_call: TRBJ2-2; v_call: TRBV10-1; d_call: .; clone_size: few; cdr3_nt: TGCGCCAGCAGTGAGTCGGTGAGGGTGGCCGGGGAGCTGTTTTTT; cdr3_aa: CASSESVRVAGELFF
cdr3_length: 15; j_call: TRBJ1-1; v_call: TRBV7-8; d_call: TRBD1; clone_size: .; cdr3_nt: TGTGCCAGCAGCTCCCAGGACAGGGCCACCTCTGAAGCTTTCTTT; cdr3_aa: CASSSQDRATSEAFF
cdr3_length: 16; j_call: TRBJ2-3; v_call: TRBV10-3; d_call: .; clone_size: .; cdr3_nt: TGTGCCATCAGTGCTGCGGCCCACTCTTTGACAGATACGCAGTATTTT; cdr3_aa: CAISAAAHSLTDTQYF
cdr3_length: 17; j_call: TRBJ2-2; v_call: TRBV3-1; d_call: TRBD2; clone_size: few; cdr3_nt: TGTGCCAGCAGCCAAGATCTGGCTAGCGGATTCACCGGGGAGCTGTTTTTT; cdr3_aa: CASSQDLASGFTGELFF
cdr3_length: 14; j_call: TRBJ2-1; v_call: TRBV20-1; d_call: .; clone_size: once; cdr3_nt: TGCAGTGCTAGTACGACTAGTGGATACAATGAGCAGTTCTTC; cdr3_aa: CSASTTSGYNEQFF
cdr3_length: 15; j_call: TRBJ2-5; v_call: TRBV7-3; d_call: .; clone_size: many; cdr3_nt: TGTGCCAGCAGCGTAACCGGGACGGACCAGGAGACCCAGTACTTC; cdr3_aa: CASSVTGTDQETQYF
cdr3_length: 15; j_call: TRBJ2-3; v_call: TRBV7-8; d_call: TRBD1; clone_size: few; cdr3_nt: TGTGCCAGCAGCGTCGGGACAGGGGTGACAGATACGCAGTATTTT; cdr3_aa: CASSVGTGVTDTQYF
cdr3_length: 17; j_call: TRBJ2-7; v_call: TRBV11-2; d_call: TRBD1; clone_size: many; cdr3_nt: TGTGCCAGCAGCTTAGTCAGTATCCGGGACAGGGCTTACGCGCAGTACTTC; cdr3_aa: CASSLVSIRDRAYAQYF
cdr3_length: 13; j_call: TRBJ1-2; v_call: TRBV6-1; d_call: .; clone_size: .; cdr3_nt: TGTGCCAGCAGTGTCCGGGTCTACTATGGCTACACCTTC; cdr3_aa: CASSVRVYYGYTF
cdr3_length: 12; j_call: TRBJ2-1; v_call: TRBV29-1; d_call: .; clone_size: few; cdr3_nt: TGCAGCGTCCAAAGGGGGAACAATGAGCAGTTCTTC; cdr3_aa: CSVQRGNNEQFF
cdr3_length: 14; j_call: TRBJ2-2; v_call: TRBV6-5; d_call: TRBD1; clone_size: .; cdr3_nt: TGTGCCAGCAGTTTAAACAGGGGACCCGGGGAGCTGTTTTTT; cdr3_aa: CASSLNRGPGELFF